The sequence of this T cell receptor (beta chain) was determined in a study of blood T cell repertoires in COVID-19. Study-wide context: Both acute and convalescent COVID-19 samples were obtained from the United States, Italy and Spain. T cells, B-cell-depleted T cells, or PBMCs provided the cDNA or gDNA that served as material.

This CDR3 is built from 16 residues. Germline values: CDR1 MNHNS, CDR2 SASEGT. The V and J ends lost 2 bases and 0 bases respectively, with 11 bases between them. Per the study methods: Amplification of reference gene primers provided the estimated nucleated cell counts. The repertoire was sequenced with immunoSEQ multiplex PCR; TCRdb's copy has only in-frame clones and lacks some. V and J calls and clone size are as listed in that table; D and trimming were resolved from the DNA. This table has over 45,000 clones, roughly nine tenths appearing once. Sequences were obtained from peripheral blood. V usage is TRBV6-1 and J usage is TRBJ1-3; no firm D call. The receptor comes from a woman aged 55-69 years with active or convalescent COVID-19. CDR3 in DNA: TGTGCCAGCAGTGAACCAGGCCTCCCCTCTGGAAACACCATATATTTT. Protein product: CASSEPGLPSGNTIYF.